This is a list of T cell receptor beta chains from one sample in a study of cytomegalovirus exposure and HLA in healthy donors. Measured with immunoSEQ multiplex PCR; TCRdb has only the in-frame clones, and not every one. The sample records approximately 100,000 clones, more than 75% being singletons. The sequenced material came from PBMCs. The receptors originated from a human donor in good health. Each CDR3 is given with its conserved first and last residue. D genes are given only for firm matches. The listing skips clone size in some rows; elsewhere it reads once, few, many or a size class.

CDR3aa: CASSEGAGDRYGYTF
CDR3nt: TGTGCCAGCAGTGAAGGGGCAGGGGATCGCTATGGCTACACCTTC
abundance: -
j_gene: TRBJ1-2
d_gene: -
v_gene: TRBV2

CDR3aa: CASSLDGQLSNQPQHF
CDR3nt: TGTGCCAGCAGCTTAGACGGACAACTTAGCAATCAGCCCCAGCATTTT
abundance: -
j_gene: TRBJ1-5
d_gene: -
v_gene: TRBV7-9

CDR3aa: CASSLEQGGSYEQYF
CDR3nt: TGTGCCAGCAGCTTAGAACAGGGGGGCTCCTACGAGCAGTACTTC
abundance: -
j_gene: TRBJ2-7
d_gene: TRBD1
v_gene: TRBV7-2

CDR3aa: CASSVGPGNNEQFF
CDR3nt: TGTGCCAGCAGCGTAGGCCCAGGTAACAATGAGCAGTTCTTC
abundance: -
j_gene: TRBJ2-1
d_gene: -
v_gene: TRBV9

CDR3aa: CASTQFLIRTGFNEQFF
CDR3nt: TGTGCCAGTACCCAGTTTTTGATCAGGACAGGCTTCAATGAGCAGTTCTTC
abundance: -
j_gene: TRBJ2-1
d_gene: TRBD1
v_gene: TRBV19

CDR3aa: CASSLTSGGTLNTGELFF
CDR3nt: TGCGCCAGCAGCCTTACTAGCGGGGGGACCTTGAACACCGGGGAGCTGTTTTTT
abundance: -
j_gene: TRBJ2-2
d_gene: TRBD2
v_gene: TRBV4-1

CDR3aa: CASSLEQGQYGYTF
CDR3nt: TGTGCCAGCAGCTTAGAACAGGGACAGTATGGCTACACCTTC
abundance: -
j_gene: TRBJ1-2
d_gene: TRBD1
v_gene: TRBV7-2

CDR3aa: CASSEGDRVAPPEAFF
CDR3nt: TGTGCCAGCAGTGAAGGGGACAGGGTCGCCCCTCCCGAAGCTTTCTTT
abundance: -
j_gene: TRBJ1-1
d_gene: TRBD1
v_gene: TRBV2

CDR3aa: CASSYHRQKFVQETQYF
CDR3nt: TGTGCCAGCAGTTACCACCGACAGAAATTCGTACAAGAGACCCAGTACTTC
abundance: -
j_gene: TRBJ2-5
d_gene: -
v_gene: TRBV6-7

CDR3aa: CAIRYRTGENTEAFF
CDR3nt: TGTGCCATCAGATATCGGACAGGGGAGAACACTGAAGCTTTCTTT
abundance: -
j_gene: TRBJ1-1
d_gene: TRBD1
v_gene: TRBV10-3

CDR3aa: CASSGQSNEKLFF
CDR3nt: TGTGCCAGCTCAGGACAGTCTAATGAAAAACTGTTTTTT
abundance: many
j_gene: TRBJ1-4
d_gene: -
v_gene: TRBV18

CDR3aa: CASSFIAGDAFF
CDR3nt: TGTGCCAGCAGCTTTATAGCGGGAGATGCGTTCTTC
abundance: once
j_gene: TRBJ2-1
d_gene: TRBD2
v_gene: TRBV11-2

CDR3aa: CASSPKSRSQETQYF
CDR3nt: TGTGCCAGCTCACCTAAAAGCCGTTCCCAAGAGACCCAGTACTTC
abundance: -
j_gene: TRBJ2-5
d_gene: -
v_gene: TRBV18

CDR3aa: CATSRDKLAGETQYF
CDR3nt: TGTGCCACCAGCAGAGATAAACTAGCTGGAGAGACCCAGTACTTC
abundance: few
j_gene: TRBJ2-5
d_gene: -
v_gene: TRBV15

CDR3aa: CSVEATYSTDTQYF
CDR3nt: TGCAGCGTTGAAGCGACTTATAGCACAGATACGCAGTATTTT
abundance: -
j_gene: TRBJ2-3
d_gene: -
v_gene: TRBV29-1

CDR3aa: CSASGLYEQYF
CDR3nt: TGCAGTGCTTCGGGACTATACGAGCAGTACTTC
abundance: -
j_gene: TRBJ2-7
d_gene: TRBD2
v_gene: TRBV20-1